This TCR beta chain was captured by sequencing in a study of T cell changes during pregnancy in multiple sclerosis. Repertoires were generated with immunoSEQ multiplex PCR, while TCRdb's copy carries only in-frame clones and drops some. This table holds about 50,000 clones, roughly 91% found once. The CDR3 is made up of 10 amino acids. CDR1 is MDHEN, CDR2 SYDVKM, per germline. V lost 6 bases and J 5 bases, leaving 4 bases between the germline ends. The material was CD4+ T cells from peripheral blood mononuclear cells, obtained after pregnancy. The genes are TRBV28 and TRBJ1-2; D not resolved. This TCR was recovered from a female donor in good health, enrolled as a control in a pregnancy study. CDR3: CASSKYGYTF. The CDR3 coding sequence is TGTGCCAGCAGCAAATATGGCTACACCTTC.